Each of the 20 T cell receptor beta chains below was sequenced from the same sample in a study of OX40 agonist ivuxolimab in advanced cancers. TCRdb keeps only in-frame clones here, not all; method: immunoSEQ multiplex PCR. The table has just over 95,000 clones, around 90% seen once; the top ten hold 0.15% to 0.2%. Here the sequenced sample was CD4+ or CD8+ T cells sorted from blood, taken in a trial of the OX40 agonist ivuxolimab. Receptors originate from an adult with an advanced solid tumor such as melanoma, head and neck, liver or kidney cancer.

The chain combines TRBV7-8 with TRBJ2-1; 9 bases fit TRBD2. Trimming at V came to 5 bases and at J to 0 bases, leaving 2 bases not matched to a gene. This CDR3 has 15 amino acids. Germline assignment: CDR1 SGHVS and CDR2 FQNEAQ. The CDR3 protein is CASSISGSSYNEQFF. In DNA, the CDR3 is TGTGCCAGCAGCATTAGCGGGAGCTCCTACAATGAGCAGTTCTTC.

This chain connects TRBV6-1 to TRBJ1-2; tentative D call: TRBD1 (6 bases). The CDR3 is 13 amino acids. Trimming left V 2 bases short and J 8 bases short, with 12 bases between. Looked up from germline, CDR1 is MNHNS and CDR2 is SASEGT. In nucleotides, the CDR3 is TGTGCCAGCAGTGAATTGGCAGGGGAGGGCTACACCTTC. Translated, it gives CASSELAGEGYTF.

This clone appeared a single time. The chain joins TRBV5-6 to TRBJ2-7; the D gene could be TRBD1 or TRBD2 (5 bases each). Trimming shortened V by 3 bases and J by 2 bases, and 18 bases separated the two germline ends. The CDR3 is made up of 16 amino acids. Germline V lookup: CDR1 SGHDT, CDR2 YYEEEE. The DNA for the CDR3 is TGTGCCAGCAGCTCCCTCGGGACCAGCAGTACCTACGAGCAGTACTTC. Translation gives CASSSLGTSSTYEQYF. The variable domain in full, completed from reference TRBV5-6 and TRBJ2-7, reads DAGVTQSPTHLIKTRGQQVTLRCSPKSGHDTVSWYQQALGQGPQFIFQYYEEEERQRGNFPDRFSGHQFPNYSSELNVNALLLGDSALYLCASSSLGTSSTYEQYFGPGTRLTVT.

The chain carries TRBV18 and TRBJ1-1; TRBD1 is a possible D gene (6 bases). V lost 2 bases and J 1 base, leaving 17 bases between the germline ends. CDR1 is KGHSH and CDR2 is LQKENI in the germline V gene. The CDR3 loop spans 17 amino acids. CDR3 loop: CASSPKGPGAGNTEAFF. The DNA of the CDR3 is TGTGCCAGCTCACCAAAGGGTCCGGGGGCCGGGAACACTGAAGCTTTCTTT.

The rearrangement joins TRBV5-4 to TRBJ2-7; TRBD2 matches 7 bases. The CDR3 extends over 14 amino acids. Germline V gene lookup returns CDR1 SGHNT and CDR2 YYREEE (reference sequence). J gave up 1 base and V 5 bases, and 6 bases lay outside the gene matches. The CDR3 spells CASSNLADSYEQYF. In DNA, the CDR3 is TGTGCCAGCAGTAATCTAGCGGATTCCTACGAGCAGTACTTC.

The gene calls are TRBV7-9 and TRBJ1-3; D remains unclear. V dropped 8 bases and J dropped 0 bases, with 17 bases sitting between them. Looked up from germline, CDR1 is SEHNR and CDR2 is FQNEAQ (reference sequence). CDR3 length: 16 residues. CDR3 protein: CASPLGPSTSGNTIYF. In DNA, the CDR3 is TGTGCCAGCCCCTTGGGCCCCAGTACCTCTGGAAACACCATATATTTT.

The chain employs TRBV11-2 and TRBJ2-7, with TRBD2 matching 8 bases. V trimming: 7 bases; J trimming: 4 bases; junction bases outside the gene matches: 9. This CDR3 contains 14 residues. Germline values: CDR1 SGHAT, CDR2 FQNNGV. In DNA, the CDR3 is TGTGCCAGCAAACGGGGGGGTAAACAATACGAGCAGTACTTC. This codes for CASKRGGKQYEQYF.

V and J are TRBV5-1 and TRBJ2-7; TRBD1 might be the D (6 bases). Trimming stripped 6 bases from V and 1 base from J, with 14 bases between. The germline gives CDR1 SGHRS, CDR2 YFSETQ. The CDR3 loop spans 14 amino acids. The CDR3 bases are TGCGCCAGCAAGCCCGGGACAACATCCTACGAGCAGTACTTC. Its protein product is CASKPGTTSYEQYF.

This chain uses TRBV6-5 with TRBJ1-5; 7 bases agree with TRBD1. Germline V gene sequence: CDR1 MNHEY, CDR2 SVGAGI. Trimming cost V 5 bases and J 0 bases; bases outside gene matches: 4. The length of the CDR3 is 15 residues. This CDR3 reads CASSARGLSNQPQHF. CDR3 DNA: TGTGCCAGCAGTGCTAGGGGGCTTAGCAATCAGCCCCAGCATTTT.

CDR3 residues: CASSPNGLAGYNEQFF. In DNA, the CDR3 is TGTGCCAGCAGCCCCAACGGACTAGCGGGATACAATGAGCAGTTCTTC. V is TRBV7-3 and J is TRBJ2-1, with 12 bases fitting TRBD2. The CDR3 extends over 16 amino acids. V lost 5 bases and J lost 4; bases outside the gene matches: 6. Germline loops: CDR1 SGHTA, CDR2 FQGTGA. Drawing the rest from reference TRBV7-3 and TRBJ2-1, the complete variable domain is GAGVSQTPSNKVTEKGKYVELRCDPISGHTALYWYRQSLGQGPEFLIYFQGTGAADDSGLPNDRFFAVRPEGSVSTLKIQRTERGDSAVYLCASSPNGLAGYNEQFFGPGTRLTVL.

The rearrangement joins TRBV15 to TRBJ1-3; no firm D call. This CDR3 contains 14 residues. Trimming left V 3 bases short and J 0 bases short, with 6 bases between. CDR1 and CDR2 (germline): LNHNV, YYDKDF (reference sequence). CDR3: CATSSGSSGNTIYF. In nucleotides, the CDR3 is TGTGCCACCAGCAGTGGCAGCTCTGGAAACACCATATATTTT.

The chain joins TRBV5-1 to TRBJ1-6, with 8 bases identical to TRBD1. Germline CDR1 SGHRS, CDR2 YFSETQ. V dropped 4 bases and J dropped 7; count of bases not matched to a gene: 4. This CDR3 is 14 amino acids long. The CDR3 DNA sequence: TGCGCCAGCAGCCTGACAGGGGCAAATTCACCCCTCCACTTT. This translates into CASSLTGANSPLHF. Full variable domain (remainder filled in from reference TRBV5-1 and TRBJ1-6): KAGVTQTPRYLIKTRGQQVTLSCSPISGHRSVSWYQQTPGQGLQFLFEYFSETQRNKGNFPGRFSGRQFSNSRSEMNVSTLELGDSALYLCASSLTGANSPLHFGNGTRLTVT.

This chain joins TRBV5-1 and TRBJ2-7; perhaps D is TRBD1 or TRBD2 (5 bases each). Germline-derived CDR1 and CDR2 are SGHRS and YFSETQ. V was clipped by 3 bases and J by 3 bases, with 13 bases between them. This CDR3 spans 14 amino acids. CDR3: CASSSSGTVYEQYF. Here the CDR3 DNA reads TGCGCCAGCAGCTCGTCCGGGACGGTCTACGAGCAGTACTTC.

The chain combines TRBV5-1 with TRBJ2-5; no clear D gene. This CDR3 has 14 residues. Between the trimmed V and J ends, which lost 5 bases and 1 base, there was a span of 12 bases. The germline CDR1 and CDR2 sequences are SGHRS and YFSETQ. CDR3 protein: CASSGGNPQETQYF. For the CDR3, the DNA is TGCGCCAGCAGTGGCGGCAATCCCCAAGAGACCCAGTACTTC.

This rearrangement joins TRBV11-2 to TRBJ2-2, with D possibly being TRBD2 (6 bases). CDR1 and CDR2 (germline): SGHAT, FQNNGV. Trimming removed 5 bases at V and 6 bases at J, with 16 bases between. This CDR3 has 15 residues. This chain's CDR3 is CASSRGTTVAGELFF. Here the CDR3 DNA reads TGTGCCAGCAGCCGCGGGACGACGGTAGCCGGGGAGCTGTTTTTT.

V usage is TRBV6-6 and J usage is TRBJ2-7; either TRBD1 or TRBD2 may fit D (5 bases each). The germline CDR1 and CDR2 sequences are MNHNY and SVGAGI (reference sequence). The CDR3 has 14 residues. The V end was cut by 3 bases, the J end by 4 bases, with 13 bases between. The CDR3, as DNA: TGTGCCAGCAGTTATCGAGGGGATCGGTACGAGCAGTACTTC. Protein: CASSYRGDRYEQYF.

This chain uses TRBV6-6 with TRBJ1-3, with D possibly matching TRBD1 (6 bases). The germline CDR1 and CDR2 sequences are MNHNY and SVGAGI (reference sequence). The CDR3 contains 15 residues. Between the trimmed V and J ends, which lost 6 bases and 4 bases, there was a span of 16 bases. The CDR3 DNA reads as TGTGCCAGCAGCCAAACAGGGTGGTCCGGAAACACCATATATTTT. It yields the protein CASSQTGWSGNTIYF.

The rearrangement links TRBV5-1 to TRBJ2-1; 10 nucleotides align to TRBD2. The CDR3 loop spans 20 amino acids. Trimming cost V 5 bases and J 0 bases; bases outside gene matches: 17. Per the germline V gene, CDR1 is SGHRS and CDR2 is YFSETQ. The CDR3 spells CASSSRPGLAGVDSYNEQFF. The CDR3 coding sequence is TGCGCCAGCAGTTCACGACCTGGGCTAGCGGGAGTAGACTCCTACAATGAGCAGTTCTTC.

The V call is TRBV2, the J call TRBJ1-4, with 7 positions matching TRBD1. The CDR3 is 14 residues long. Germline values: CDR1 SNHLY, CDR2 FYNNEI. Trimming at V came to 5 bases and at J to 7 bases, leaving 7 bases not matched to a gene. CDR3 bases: TGTGCCAGCAGTTTAGACAGGGTCAGTGAAAAACTGTTTTTT. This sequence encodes CASSLDRVSEKLFF.

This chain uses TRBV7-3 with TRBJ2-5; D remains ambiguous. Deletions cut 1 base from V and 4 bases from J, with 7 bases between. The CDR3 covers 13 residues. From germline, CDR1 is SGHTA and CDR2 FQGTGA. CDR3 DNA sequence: TGTGCCAGCAGCTTAAGTGTCGGAGAGACCCAGTACTTC. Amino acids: CASSLSVGETQYF.